The subject of this entry is one T cell receptor beta chain. Individuals aged roughly 18 to 95 years were recruited from roughly 22 US areas. Method: immunoSEQ multiplex PCR; TCRdb's copy keeps in-frame clones and lacks some. This sample carries 350,000 to 450,000 clones, around 92% of them seen once, and the ten largest clones take less than 2%. This sample is part of a study of blood T cell repertoires in COVID-19. Study details: In each case, the material was cDNA or gDNA derived from T cells, B-cell-depleted T cells, or PBMCs.

Between the trimmed V and J ends, which lost 4 bases and 4 bases, there was a span of 16 bases. CDR1 and CDR2 (germline): WSHSY, SAAADI. This CDR3 contains 15 residues. Sequenced material: PBMCs or T cells enriched from blood (not recorded which). The gene calls are TRBV10-2 and TRBJ1-2; a possible D gene is TRBD1 (6 bases). The receptor was isolated from a woman in her twenties or thirties who had recovered from COVID-19. DNA of the CDR3: TGCGCCAGCAGTGGGAGCGCAGGGGCCGGCTATGGCTACACCTTC. Its translation: CASSGSAGAGYGYTF.